This T cell receptor (beta chain) was identified in a study of immune evolution from preneoplasia to lung adenocarcinoma (dated by TCRdb to about 2021). Study-level background: HLA loss of heterozygosity was observed in roughly 7%, 15% and 33% of AIS, MIA and ADC lesions, respectively, and was not observed in any AAH lesions. The study profiled immune contexture across lung adenocarcinoma precursors and invasive adenocarcinoma using immune gene expression, TCR sequencing and multiplex immunofluorescence. Resected precursor lesions (AAH, AIS, MIA) and invasive adenocarcinomas were each compared against paired morphologically normal lung tissue. The sample size was set by how many specimens were available, not by a prior power calculation. The immune data were integrated with whole exome sequencing and methylation data from the same cohort of nodules. The overall cohort comprised 53 patients with pulmonary nodules who underwent surgical resection. The TCR sequencing data were obtained from a few dozen patients. According to the study, roughly 110 samples were used for TCR sequencing. Class I HLA alleles were inferred from exome data with POLYSOLVER, and allele-specific HLA loss was detected with LOHHLA.

Using the immunoSEQ hsTCRbeta Kit, TCR beta CDR3 regions were sequenced from DNA. As for the original processing: The ImmunoSEQ Analyzer was used to analyse the TCR sequencing data. T cell clonality was defined as 1 minus Pielou's evenness, as computed on productive rearrangements. T cell diversity was measured with the inverse Simpson index on productive templates. T cell density was TCR beta template counts normalized to usable DNA, estimated by amplifying and sequencing housekeeping genes. Two-sided Kruskal-Wallis tests were used to compare TCR metrics across histologic stages. TCRdb retrieved this table from immuneACCESS and kept in-frame rearrangements only. Not all clones are present; in checked studies, unresolved V genes account for under half, and no reason is known for the remainder. That table furnishes V, J and clone size, whereas the DNA furnished D and trimming. The sample data list some 11,000 clones, and roughly 85% of these were observed just once. The top ten clones comprise about 1.5% of the sample.

The patients had resection in Japan or China between the mid-2010s and the late 2010s. Two lung cancer pathologists independently reviewed H&E slides to confirm the histologic diagnosis of every case. Premalignant or tumor cells were enriched for nucleic acid extraction by macro-dissection performed after pathologic assessment. FFPE tissue was used for DNA isolation with the AllPrep DNA/RNA FFPE Kit. To note about this clone: The target of this receptor is not known. Base qualities are not recorded, but no much larger clone differs from it by a single base.

Study-wide findings and limitations: The findings reflected association rather than direct causation, and larger cohorts with long-term follow-up and longitudinal biopsies were considered necessary. Because every patient came from Japan and China, how well the results apply to Western populations was uncertain. The highest top T cell clone frequencies were observed in normal lung, and a progressive decrease in top T cell clone frequencies appeared to occur from AAH through AIS, MIA and invasive adenocarcinoma. The highest T cell clonality was observed in KRAS-mutant nodules compared with EGFR-mutant or double wild-type lesions. Clonality was highest in normal lung, while later-stage lesions appeared to show lower clonality but higher T cell density and diversity.

CDR1 and CDR2, looked up from the germline V gene, are SGHVS and FNYEAQ. The CDR3 contains 14 residues, cysteine and phenylalanine counted. Only the CDR3 part of the read is kept: 42 bases, read in frame from the first base. V is pared back by 4 bases and J by 0 bases, with 9 bases lying between the germline termini. The TCR comes from a person aged 70 to 85 with lung adenocarcinoma. The chain employs TRBV7-6 and TRBJ1-1; TRBD1 might be the D gene, on 5 matching bases. Material: FFPE minimally invasive lung adenocarcinoma tissue. This sample's cell subset or site label indicates: micro-invasive lung adenocarcinoma (MIA). CDR3 loop: CASSSREMNTEAFF. The DNA sequence is given as TGTGCCAGCAGCTCCAGGGAAATGAACACTGAAGCTTTCTTT.